The rows below give T cell receptor beta chains drawn from one sample of a study of shared clonotypes between healthy human individuals. Clones were read by immunoSEQ multiplex PCR, and TCRdb kept only the in-frame ones, dropping some. In the table there are over 850,000 clones, more than 75% of which are singletons. The sequenced sample was memory CD4+ T cells from PBMCs. Receptors were obtained from a man in his late teens or twenties in good health. Some clones in this sample may be carry-over from other donors' samples. Each CDR3 is given with its conserved first and last residue. The order of the fields is V gene, J gene, CDR3 protein.

v_gene: TRBV29-1
j_gene: TRBJ2-1
CDR3aa: CSVGGGRDGSYNEQFF

v_gene: TRBV15
j_gene: TRBJ1-6
CDR3aa: CATSRDPRRDGYNSPLHF

v_gene: TRBV5-1
j_gene: TRBJ2-5
CDR3aa: CASSLVAGEGETQYF

v_gene: TRBV5-3
j_gene: TRBJ1-5
CDR3aa: CARSLYLVLDSSHLSNQPQHF

v_gene: TRBV2
j_gene: TRBJ2-1
CDR3aa: CASSDRGPANEQFF

v_gene: TRBV6-5
j_gene: TRBJ1-5
CDR3aa: CASRGPGGENQPQHF

v_gene: TRBV5-8
j_gene: TRBJ2-1
CDR3aa: CASSLGGHRNEQFF

v_gene: TRBV7-3
j_gene: TRBJ2-2
CDR3aa: CASSPSGGGTGELFF

v_gene: TRBV5-1
j_gene: TRBJ2-5
CDR3aa: CASSFKVRETQYF

v_gene: TRBV2
j_gene: TRBJ1-3
CDR3aa: CASSGVGPGNTIYF

v_gene: TRBV2
j_gene: TRBJ1-2
CDR3aa: CASAGSTINGYTF

v_gene: TRBV30
j_gene: TRBJ2-7
CDR3aa: CAWSHGNYKTF

v_gene: TRBV6-1
j_gene: TRBJ2-3
CDR3aa: CATTGSPSTDTQYF

v_gene: TRBV7-9
j_gene: TRBJ1-1
CDR3aa: CASSSVVTEAFF

v_gene: TRBV11-2
j_gene: TRBJ1-4
CDR3aa: CASSVRTLDGEKLFF

v_gene: TRBV28
j_gene: TRBJ1-1
CDR3aa: CATYPPPGHQNTEAFF

v_gene: TRBV15
j_gene: TRBJ1-4
CDR3aa: CATSSLQFNEKLFF

v_gene: TRBV7-8
j_gene: TRBJ2-5
CDR3aa: CASSSRLAGGETQYF

v_gene: TRBV10-1
j_gene: TRBJ2-2
CDR3aa: CASGRGSGNTGELFF

v_gene: TRBV30
j_gene: TRBJ1-1
CDR3aa: CAWSRGESTEAFF

v_gene: TRBV5-1
j_gene: TRBJ2-1
CDR3aa: CASSKAIGNNEQFF

v_gene: TRBV18
j_gene: TRBJ2-7
CDR3aa: CASSPGTGAYEQYF

v_gene: TRBV27
j_gene: TRBJ1-5
CDR3aa: CASSWGPLGNNQPQHF

v_gene: TRBV7-3
j_gene: TRBJ2-2
CDR3aa: CASSLSSGSFGELFF

v_gene: TRBV7-2
j_gene: TRBJ2-5
CDR3aa: CASSFETQYF